Shown below are 19 T cell receptor beta chains from a single sample sequenced in a study of high-grade serous ovarian cancer treatment subgroups. Assay: immunoSEQ multiplex PCR; the TCRdb copy retains only in-frame clones and omits some. The sample holds some 12,000 clones, 83% seen once. Tumor tissue was taken before any definitive surgery or chemotherapy was given. Input material: tumor tissue. These receptors were obtained from a human donor with high-grade serous ovarian cancer.

The rearrangement joins TRBV5-1 to TRBJ2-1; possible D gene TRBD2, 6 bases. Trimming removed 0 bases at V and 1 base at J, with 11 bases between. The CDR3 extends over 16 amino acids. The V gene's germline CDR1 is SGHRS and CDR2 YFSETQ. CDR3 loop: CASSLAVGGSYNEQFF. The CDR3 DNA follows: TGCGCCAGCAGCTTGGCCGTGGGGGGTTCCTACAATGAGCAGTTCTTC.

This clone was observed a few times. The chain couples TRBV5-1 to TRBJ1-3; tentatively, D is TRBD1 (5 bases). V was shortened by 3 bases and J by 0 bases, with 7 bases between the two germline ends. The CDR3 consists of 14 residues. CDR1 SGHRS and CDR2 YFSETQ come from the germline V gene. CDR3 sequence: CASSSGTSGNTIYF. CDR3 coding DNA: TGCGCCAGCAGCTCAGGGACCTCTGGAAACACCATATATTTT.

This clone is medium-sized (0.01 to 0.1%) by share. This chain uses TRBV5-1 with TRBJ1-1; 8 bases are a match to TRBD1. This CDR3 has 14 residues. V was pared by 2 bases and J by 5 bases, with 5 bases of the junction left unmatched. The V gene's germline CDR1 is SGHRS and CDR2 YFSETQ. CDR3: CASSFVGQETEAFF. CDR3 DNA sequence: TGCGCCAGCAGCTTCGTGGGACAGGAAACTGAAGCTTTCTTT. The full variable domain, its missing parts supplied by reference TRBV5-1 and TRBJ1-1, is KAGVTQTPRYLIKTRGQQVTLSCSPISGHRSVSWYQQTPGQGLQFLFEYFSETQRNKGNFPGRFSGRQFSNSRSEMNVSTLELGDSALYLCASSFVGQETEAFFGQGTRLTVV.

The chain employs TRBV6-5 and TRBJ1-2; 9 bases align to TRBD1. V dropped 6 bases and J dropped 6; count of bases not matched to a gene: 11. Germline CDR1 reads MNHEY; CDR2 reads SVGAGI. The CDR3 length is 15 residues. The DNA of the CDR3 is TGTGCCAGCAGAAAGAGTCCGGGACAGGGAGATGGCTACACCTTC. Encoded protein: CASRKSPGQGDGYTF.

This clone was counted between two and nine times. The chain joins TRBV11-2 to TRBJ2-7; D gene uncertain. Trimming left V 4 bases short and J 6 bases short, with 7 bases between. Per germline, CDR1 SGHAT and CDR2 FQNNGV. CDR3 length: 11 amino acids. The CDR3 reads CASSSRREQYF. DNA of the CDR3: TGTGCCAGCAGCTCCCGCCGCGAGCAGTACTTC.

The V call is TRBV6-1, the J call TRBJ2-7, with 10 bases identical to TRBD2. Germline CDR1 is MNHNS and CDR2 is SASEGT. V lost 10 bases and J lost 3; bases outside the gene matches: 9. CDR3 size: 14 residues. The CDR3 loop is CAIGTLAGGYEQYF. CDR3 DNA sequence: TGTGCCATCGGGACTTTAGCGGGGGGCTACGAGCAGTACTTC.

This clone has more than one count but fewer than ten. The chain combines TRBV10-1 with TRBJ1-1; D possibly corresponds to TRBD1 (6 bases). The CDR3 spans 19 residues. The V gene's germline CDR1 is WNHNN and CDR2 SYGVQD (reference sequence). V gave up 6 bases and J gave up 2 bases, with 28 bases separating them. The CDR3 spells CASRGRTDLLCLLNTEAFF. CDR3 nucleotide sequence: TGCGCCAGCAGAGGTAGGACAGATCTCCTATGCCTCCTTAACACTGAAGCTTTCTTT.

The chain links TRBV7-9 to TRBJ1-1; no clear D gene. This CDR3 has 13 residues. Germline V gene data show CDR1 as SEHNR and CDR2 as FQNEAQ (reference sequence). Trimming left V 2 bases short and J 1 base short, with 5 bases between. Written as DNA, the CDR3 is TGTGCCAGCAGCTTAAGGGAGAACACTGAAGCTTTCTTT. It encodes CASSLRENTEAFF.

This sequence joins TRBV6-4 and TRBJ2-3; D uncertain. V lost 5 bases and J 1 base, leaving 10 bases between the germline ends. Per germline, CDR1 MRHNA and CDR2 SNTAGT. The CDR3 totals 14 residues. This chain's CDR3 is CASSRNGGTDTQYF. Written as DNA, the CDR3 is TGTGCCAGCAGTCGAAATGGGGGCACAGATACGCAGTATTTT.

This clone was picked up one time. The J gene is TRBJ2-7, the V gene TRBV28; the D gene is possibly TRBD1 (5 bases). The CDR3 extends over 16 amino acids. Trimming stripped 4 bases from V and 0 bases from J, with 16 bases between. Germline CDR1 is MDHEN and CDR2 is SYDVKM. Here the CDR3 reads CASSSLTARYSYEQYF. The DNA of the CDR3 is TGTGCCAGCAGTTCCCTGACAGCAAGATACTCCTACGAGCAGTACTTC.

This chain joins TRBV5-1 and TRBJ1-1; D is uncertain. V lost 0 bases and J 1 base, leaving 7 bases between the germline ends. This CDR3 region has 14 residues. Per the germline V gene, CDR1 is SGHRS and CDR2 is YFSETQ. CDR3 sequence (DNA): TGCGCCAGCAGCTTGGGTACGGGGAACACTGAAGCTTTCTTT. Protein: CASSLGTGNTEAFF.

The rearrangement links TRBV7-9 to TRBJ2-3, with 8 nucleotides matching TRBD1. CDR3 length equals 17 residues. V lost 5 bases, J lost 3 bases, and 13 bases stayed unmatched. Germline V CDR1 and CDR2: SEHNR, FQNEAQ (reference sequence). CDR3 sequence reads: CASSPSRGTGSTDTQYF. The CDR3 DNA sequence: TGTGCCAGCAGCCCTAGCCGCGGGACAGGTAGTACAGATACGCAGTATTTT.

J is TRBJ1-2 and V is TRBV6-6, with D possibly matching TRBD1 (6 bases). Germline V gene lookup returns CDR1 MNHNY and CDR2 SVGAGI (reference sequence). Trimming removed 6 bases at V and 6 bases at J, with 14 bases between. The CDR3 runs to 13 residues. The CDR3 DNA is TGTGCCAGCAGCGAACAGGGAGGGGATGGCTACACCTTC. This codes for CASSEQGGDGYTF.

The chain combines TRBV4-1 with TRBJ2-1; D call uncertain. The CDR3 runs to 14 residues. Per the germline V gene, CDR1 is MGHRA and CDR2 is YSYEKL. Trimming removed 0 bases at V and 6 bases at J, with 9 bases between. The CDR3 sequence: CASSQDVERNEQFF. The CDR3 DNA follows: TGCGCCAGCAGCCAAGATGTTGAGCGCAATGAGCAGTTCTTC.

In DNA, the CDR3 is TGTGCCAGCGCCGAAGATGTGGATATCTACGAGCAGTACTTC. Encoded protein: CASAEDVDIYEQYF. V usage is TRBV6-5 and J usage is TRBJ2-7, with D unresolved. The germline V gene encodes CDR1 MNHEY and CDR2 SVGAGI. CDR3 length equals 14 residues. Trimming pared 8 bases from V and 3 bases from J, leaving 17 bases between.

V gene TRBV7-9 combines with J gene TRBJ2-1, with D unresolved. The V end lost 1 base, the J end lost 5 bases, and 6 bases lay between the germline ends. Germline loops: CDR1 SEHNR, CDR2 FQNEAQ (reference sequence). This CDR3 has 13 residues. The CDR3 coding sequence is TGTGCCAGCAGCTTAGACGGAAACAATGAGCAGTTCTTC. Its translation is CASSLDGNNEQFF.

The J gene is TRBJ2-2, the V gene TRBV28; 11 bases agree with TRBD1. The CDR3 is 16 residues long. Germline CDR1 and CDR2: MDHEN and SYDVKM. The V and J ends lost 4 bases and 7 bases, in that order; junction bases with no gene match: 8. As DNA, the CDR3 is TGTGCCAGCAGTTCACCGGGACAGGGGGTCAGCGGGGAGCTGTTTTTT. Its translation: CASSSPGQGVSGELFF.

The chain couples TRBV10-3 to TRBJ1-6; 8 nucleotides agree with TRBD1. Germline V gives CDR1 ENHRY, CDR2 SYGVKD. The V gene end was trimmed by 6 bases and the J gene end by 8 bases; junction bases not matched to a gene: 3. This CDR3 comprises 13 residues. The CDR3 coding sequence is TGTGCCATCAGGGGACAGGTCGATTCACCCCTCCACTTT. Translation gives CAIRGQVDSPLHF.

This rearrangement joins TRBV5-1 to TRBJ2-3, with D perhaps being TRBD1 or TRBD2 (6 bases each). Germline V gene lookup returns CDR1 SGHRS and CDR2 YFSETQ. This CDR3 is built from 16 residues. Trimming stripped 0 bases from V and 5 bases from J, with 16 bases between. This CDR3 reads CASSLDGGAEVDTQYF. The DNA of the CDR3 is TGCGCCAGCAGCTTGGACGGGGGCGCGGAGGTAGATACGCAGTATTTT.